This T cell receptor beta chain was obtained from a study of human CD8 memory T cell subsets. This CDR3 comprises 12 residues. Germline CDR1 reads SQVTM; CDR2 reads ANQGSEA. In terms of frequency, this clonotype is medium-sized. Preparation of the TCR beta libraries relied on UMI-labeled 5' RACE. TCRdb reprocessed the 5' RACE reads, keeping one entry per CDR3 protein, no DNA. This sample lists fewer than 20,000 distinct CDR3 sequences; its ten largest clones have 5% to 6%. The sequence derives from a human donor in good health. J is TRBJ2-1 and V is TRBV29-1. The source material was CD8+ T cells from PBMCs. CDR3 sequence reads: CSVVVGRYEQFF.